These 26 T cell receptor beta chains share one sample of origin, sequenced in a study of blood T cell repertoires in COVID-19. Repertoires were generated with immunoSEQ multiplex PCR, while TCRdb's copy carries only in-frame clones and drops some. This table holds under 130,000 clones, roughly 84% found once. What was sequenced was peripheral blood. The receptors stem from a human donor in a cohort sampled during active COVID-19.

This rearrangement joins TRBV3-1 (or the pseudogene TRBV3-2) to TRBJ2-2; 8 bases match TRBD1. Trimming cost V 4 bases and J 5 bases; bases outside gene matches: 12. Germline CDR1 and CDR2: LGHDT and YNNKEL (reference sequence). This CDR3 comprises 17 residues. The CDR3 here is CASSLFGQGAFTGELFF. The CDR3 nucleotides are TGTGCCAGCAGCCTCTTTGGCCAGGGGGCGTTTACCGGGGAGCTGTTTTTT.

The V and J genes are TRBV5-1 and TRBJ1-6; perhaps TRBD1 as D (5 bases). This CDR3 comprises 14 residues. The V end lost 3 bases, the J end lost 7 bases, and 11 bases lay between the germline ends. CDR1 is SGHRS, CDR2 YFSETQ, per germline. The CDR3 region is CASSWGERNSPLHF. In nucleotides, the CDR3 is TGCGCCAGCAGCTGGGGGGAGAGGAATTCACCCCTCCACTTT.

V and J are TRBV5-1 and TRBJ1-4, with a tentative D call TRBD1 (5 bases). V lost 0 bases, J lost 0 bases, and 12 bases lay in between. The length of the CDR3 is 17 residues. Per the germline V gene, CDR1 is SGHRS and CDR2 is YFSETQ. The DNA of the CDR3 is TGCGCCAGCAGCTTGGCCTTGGCAGGGACAACTAATGAAAAACTGTTTTTT. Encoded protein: CASSLALAGTTNEKLFF. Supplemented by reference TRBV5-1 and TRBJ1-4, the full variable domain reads KAGVTQTPRYLIKTRGQQVTLSCSPISGHRSVSWYQQTPGQGLQFLFEYFSETQRNKGNFPGRFSGRQFSNSRSEMNVSTLELGDSALYLCASSLALAGTTNEKLFFGSGTQLSVL.

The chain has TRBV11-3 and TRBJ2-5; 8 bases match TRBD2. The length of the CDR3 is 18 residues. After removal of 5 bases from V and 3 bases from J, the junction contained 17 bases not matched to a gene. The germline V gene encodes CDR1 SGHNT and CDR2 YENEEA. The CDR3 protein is CASSLRVGLEAREETQYF. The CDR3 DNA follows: TGTGCCAGCAGCCTGAGGGTGGGACTAGAGGCGAGAGAAGAGACCCAGTACTTC.

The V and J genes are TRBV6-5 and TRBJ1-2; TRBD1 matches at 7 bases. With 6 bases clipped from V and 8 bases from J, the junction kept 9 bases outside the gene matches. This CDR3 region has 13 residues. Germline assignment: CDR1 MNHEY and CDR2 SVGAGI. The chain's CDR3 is CASRSGTAMGYTF. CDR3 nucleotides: TGTGCCAGCAGATCCGGGACAGCCATGGGCTACACCTTC.

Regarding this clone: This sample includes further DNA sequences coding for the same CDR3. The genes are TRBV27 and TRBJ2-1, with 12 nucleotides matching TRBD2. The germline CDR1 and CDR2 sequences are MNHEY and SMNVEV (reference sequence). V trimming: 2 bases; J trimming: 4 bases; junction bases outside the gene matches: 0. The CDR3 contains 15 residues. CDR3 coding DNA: TGTGCCAGCAGTTTACTAGCGGGGGGGTACAATGAGCAGTTCTTC. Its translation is CASSLLAGGYNEQFF.

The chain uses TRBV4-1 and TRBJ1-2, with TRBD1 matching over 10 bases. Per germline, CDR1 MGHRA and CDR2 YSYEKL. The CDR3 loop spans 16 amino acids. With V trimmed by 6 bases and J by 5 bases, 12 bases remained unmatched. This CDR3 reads CASSDRGQGVTYGYTF. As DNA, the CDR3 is TGCGCCAGCAGTGACCGAGGACAGGGGGTGACATATGGCTACACCTTC.

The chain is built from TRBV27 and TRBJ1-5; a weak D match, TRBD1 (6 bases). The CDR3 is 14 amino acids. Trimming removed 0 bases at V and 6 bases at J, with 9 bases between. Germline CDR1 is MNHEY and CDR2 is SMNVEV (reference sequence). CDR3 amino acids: CASSLSGGAQPQHF. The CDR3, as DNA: TGTGCCAGCAGTTTATCGGGGGGGGCTCAGCCCCAGCATTTT.

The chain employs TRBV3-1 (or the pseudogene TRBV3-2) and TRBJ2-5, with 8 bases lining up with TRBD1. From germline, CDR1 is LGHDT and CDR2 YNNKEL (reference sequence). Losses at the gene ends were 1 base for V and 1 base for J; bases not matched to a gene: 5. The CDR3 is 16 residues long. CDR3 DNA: TGTGCCAGCAGCCAAGGGCCCGGACAGGGCCAAGAGACCCAGTACTTC. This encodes CASSQGPGQGQETQYF.

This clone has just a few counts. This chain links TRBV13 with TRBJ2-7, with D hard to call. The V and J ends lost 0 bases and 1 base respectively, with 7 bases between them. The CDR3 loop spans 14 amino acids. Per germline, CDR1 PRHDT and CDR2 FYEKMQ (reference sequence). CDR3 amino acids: CASSLGYSSYEQYF. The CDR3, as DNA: TGTGCCAGCAGCTTAGGGTACAGTTCCTACGAGCAGTACTTC.

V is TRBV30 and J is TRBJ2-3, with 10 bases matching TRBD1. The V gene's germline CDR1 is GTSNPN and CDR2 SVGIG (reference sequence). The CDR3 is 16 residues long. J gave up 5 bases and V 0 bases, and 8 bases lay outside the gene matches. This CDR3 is CAWSVAPGTGVDTQYF. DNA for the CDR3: TGTGCCTGGAGTGTGGCCCCCGGGACAGGGGTAGATACGCAGTATTTT.

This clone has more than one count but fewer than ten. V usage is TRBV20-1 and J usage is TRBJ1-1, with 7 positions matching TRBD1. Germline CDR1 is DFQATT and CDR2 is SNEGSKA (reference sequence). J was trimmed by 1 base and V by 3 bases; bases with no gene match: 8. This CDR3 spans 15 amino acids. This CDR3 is CSASSLTGENTEAFF. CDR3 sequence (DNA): TGCAGTGCTAGTTCCCTTACAGGGGAGAACACTGAAGCTTTCTTT.

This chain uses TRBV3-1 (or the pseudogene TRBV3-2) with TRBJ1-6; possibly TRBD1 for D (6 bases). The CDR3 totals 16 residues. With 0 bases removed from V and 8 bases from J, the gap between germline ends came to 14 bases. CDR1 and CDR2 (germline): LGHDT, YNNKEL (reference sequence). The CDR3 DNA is TGTGCCAGCAGCCAAGAAGGGGGTCGGTCTCATTCACCCCTCCACTTT. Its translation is CASSQEGGRSHSPLHF.

CDR3 in DNA: TGTGCCAGTAGTATCGTTGGCAGGGCCACAGATACGCAGTATTTT. It codes for CASSIVGRATDTQYF. The chain is built from TRBV19 and TRBJ2-3; tentative D call: TRBD1 (5 bases). CDR1 and CDR2 (germline): LNHDA, SQIVND (reference sequence). The CDR3 contains 15 residues. The V end lost 3 bases, the J end lost 2 bases, and 12 bases lay between the germline ends.

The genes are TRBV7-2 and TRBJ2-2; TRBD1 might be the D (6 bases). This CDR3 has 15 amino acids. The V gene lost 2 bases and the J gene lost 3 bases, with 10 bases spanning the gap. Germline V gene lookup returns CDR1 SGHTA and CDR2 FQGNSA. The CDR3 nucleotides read TGTGCCAGCAGCTTAAGGCACAGGGACACCGGGGAGCTGTTTTTT. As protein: CASSLRHRDTGELFF.

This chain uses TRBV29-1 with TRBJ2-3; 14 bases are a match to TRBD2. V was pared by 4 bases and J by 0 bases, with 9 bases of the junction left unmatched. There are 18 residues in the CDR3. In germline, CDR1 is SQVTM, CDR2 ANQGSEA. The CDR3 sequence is CSVGRLAGGTTSTDTQYF. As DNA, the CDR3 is TGCAGCGTTGGCCGACTAGCGGGAGGGACCACGAGCACAGATACGCAGTATTTT.

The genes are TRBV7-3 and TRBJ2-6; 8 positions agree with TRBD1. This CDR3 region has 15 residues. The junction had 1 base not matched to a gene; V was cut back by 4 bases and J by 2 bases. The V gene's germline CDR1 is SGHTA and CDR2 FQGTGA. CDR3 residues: CASSWTGTGANVLTF. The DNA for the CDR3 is TGTGCCAGCAGCTGGACAGGGACTGGGGCCAACGTCCTGACTTTC.

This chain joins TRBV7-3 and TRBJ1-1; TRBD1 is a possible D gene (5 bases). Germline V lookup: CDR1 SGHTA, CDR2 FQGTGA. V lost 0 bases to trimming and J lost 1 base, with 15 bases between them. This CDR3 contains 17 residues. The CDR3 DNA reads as TGTGCCAGCAGCTTAACTGGGACGGGCGGGGCGAACACTGAAGCTTTCTTT. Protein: CASSLTGTGGANTEAFF. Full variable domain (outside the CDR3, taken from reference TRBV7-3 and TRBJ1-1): GAGVSQTPSNKVTEKGKYVELRCDPISGHTALYWYRQSLGQGPEFLIYFQGTGAADDSGLPNDRFFAVRPEGSVSTLKIQRTERGDSAVYLCASSLTGTGGANTEAFFGQGTRLTVV.

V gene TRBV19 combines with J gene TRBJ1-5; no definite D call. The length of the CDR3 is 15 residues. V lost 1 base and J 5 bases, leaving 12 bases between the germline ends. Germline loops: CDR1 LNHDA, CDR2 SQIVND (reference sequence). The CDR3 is CASSIVPLSDQPQHF. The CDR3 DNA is TGTGCCAGTAGTATAGTTCCCCTTTCTGATCAGCCCCAGCATTTT.

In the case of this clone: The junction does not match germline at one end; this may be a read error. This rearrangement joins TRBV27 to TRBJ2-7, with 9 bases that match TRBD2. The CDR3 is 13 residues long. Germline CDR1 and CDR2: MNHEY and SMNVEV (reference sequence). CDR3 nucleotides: TGTGCCAGCAGTTTGTCTGGTGGGACTAGCCTCCGGTTC. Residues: CASSLSGGTSLRF.

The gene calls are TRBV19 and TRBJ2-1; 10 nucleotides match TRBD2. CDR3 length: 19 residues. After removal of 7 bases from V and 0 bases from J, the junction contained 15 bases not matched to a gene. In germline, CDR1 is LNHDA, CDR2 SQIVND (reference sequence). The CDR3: CASTLGSSGRGSSYNEQFF. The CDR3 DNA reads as TGTGCCAGTACCCTAGGGTCCAGCGGGAGGGGAAGCTCCTACAATGAGCAGTTCTTC.

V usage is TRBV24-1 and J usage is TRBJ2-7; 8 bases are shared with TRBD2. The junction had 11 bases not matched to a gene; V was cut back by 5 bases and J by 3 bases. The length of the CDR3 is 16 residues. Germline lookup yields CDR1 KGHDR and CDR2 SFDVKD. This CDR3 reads CATSAGREGLGYEQYF. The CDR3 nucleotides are TGTGCCACCAGTGCCGGACGGGAGGGCCTGGGCTACGAGCAGTACTTC.

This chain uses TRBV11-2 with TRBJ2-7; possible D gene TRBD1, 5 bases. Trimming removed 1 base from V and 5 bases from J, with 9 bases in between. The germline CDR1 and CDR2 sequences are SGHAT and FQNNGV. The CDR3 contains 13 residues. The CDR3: CASSLAGLDEQYF. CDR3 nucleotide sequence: TGTGCCAGCAGCTTAGCAGGGCTGGACGAGCAGTACTTC.

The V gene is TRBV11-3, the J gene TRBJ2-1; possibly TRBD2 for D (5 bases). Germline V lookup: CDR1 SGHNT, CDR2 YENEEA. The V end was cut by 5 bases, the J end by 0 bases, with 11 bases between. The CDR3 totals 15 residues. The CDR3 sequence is CASSDRENSYNEQFF. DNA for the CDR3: TGTGCCAGCAGCGATAGGGAGAACTCCTACAATGAGCAGTTCTTC.

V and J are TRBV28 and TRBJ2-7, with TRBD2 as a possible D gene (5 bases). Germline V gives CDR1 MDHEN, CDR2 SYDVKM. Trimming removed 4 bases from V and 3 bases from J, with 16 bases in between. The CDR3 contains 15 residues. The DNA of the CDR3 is TGTGCCAGCAGTTCCCCCTGGGCCGGGAACTACGAGCAGTACTTC. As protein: CASSSPWAGNYEQYF.

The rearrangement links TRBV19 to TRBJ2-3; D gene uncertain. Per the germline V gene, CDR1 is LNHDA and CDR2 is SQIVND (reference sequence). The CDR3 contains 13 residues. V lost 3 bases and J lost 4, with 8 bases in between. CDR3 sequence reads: CASSIMSADTQYF. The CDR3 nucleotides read TGTGCCAGTAGTATTATGAGCGCAGATACGCAGTATTTT.